This TCR beta chain was captured by sequencing in a study of blood T cell repertoires in COVID-19. Study information: Sample material is recorded as cDNA or gDNA derived from T cells, B-cell-depleted T cells, or PBMCs.

In the authors' workflow: Researchers report that nucleated cell counts were estimated from reference gene primer amplification. Profiled with immunoSEQ multiplex PCR; TCRdb holds only in-frame clones, not every one. For V, J and clone size, that table is used; D and trimming come from the DNA. The top ten hold about 4.5% of the sample, which has around 60,000 clones, around 93% seen once. The CDR3 sequence is 17 residues long. Germline values: CDR1 MDHEN, CDR2 SYDVKM. Trimming took off 4 bases at V and 2 bases at J, with 21 bases between the two ends. The sequencing sample was made of peripheral blood. V and J are TRBV28 and TRBJ2-7, with D maybe TRBD1 (6 bases). The clonotype comes from a man in his fifties with active COVID-19. In nucleotides, the CDR3 is TGTGCCAGCAGTTACCCGAATACAGGGTTGGGCGCCTACGAGCAGTACTTC. Amino acids: CASSYPNTGLGAYEQYF.